The following is a T cell receptor (beta chain) sequence with its context. These data are taken from a study of blood T cell repertoires in COVID-19. Overall study: Researchers got acute and convalescent COVID-19 samples from the United States, Italy and Spain.

The CDR3 totals 17 residues. After removal of 5 bases from V and 3 bases from J, the junction contained 14 bases not matched to a gene. Germline lookup yields CDR1 SGHVS and CDR2 FQNEAQ. Using immunoSEQ multiplex PCR, the repertoire was profiled, and TCRdb retains in-frame clones only, with some absent. The sample includes about 8,300 clones, approximately 88% of them seen just once. Sequenced material: peripheral blood. The chain uses TRBV7-8 and TRBJ1-2, with TRBD1 matching over 8 bases. The source of this sequence is a human donor in a cohort sampled during active COVID-19. The CDR3: CASSRRDRFLLHYGYTF. The CDR3 DNA is TGTGCCAGCAGCCGGCGGGACAGGTTCCTGCTCCACTATGGCTACACCTTC. Full variable domain (missing parts from reference TRBV7-8 and TRBJ1-2): GAGVSQSPRYKVAKRGQDVALRCDPISGHVSLFWYQQALGQGPEFLTYFQNEAQLDKSGLPSDRFFAERPEGSVSTLKIQRTQQEDSAVYLCASSRRDRFLLHYGYTFGSGTRLTVV.